This is a list of T cell receptor beta chains from one sample in a study of blood T cell repertoires in COVID-19. Some clones are missing from TCRdb's copy, which holds only in-frame ones; the method was immunoSEQ multiplex PCR. The sample has 75,000 or so clones; around 84% are singletons. The sample taken for sequencing was peripheral blood. These receptors came from a woman aged 70-85 years with acute or convalescent COVID-19. CDR3s include the opening cysteine and the closing phenylalanine or tryptophan. D genes are given only for firm matches. A clone size is listed for some rows: how often the clone was seen (once, few, many), or a class if it is expanded.

J,V,length,D,size,DNA,CDR3
TRBJ2-1,TRBV6-6,16,TRBD2,.,TGTGCCAGCAGCCCCTTTCGGGGCGGGAGTATAAATGAGCAGTTCTTC,CASSPFRGGSINEQFF
TRBJ2-3,TRBV9,15,.,once,TGTGCCAGCAGCCCCAAGTCCCCGGGCACAGATACGCAGTATTTT,CASSPKSPGTDTQYF
TRBJ2-5,TRBV19,13,.,few,TGTGCCAGTAGCGGAGCCCTTCAAGAGACCCAGTACTTC,CASSGALQETQYF
TRBJ2-1,TRBV20-1,15,TRBD2,few,TGCAGTGCTAGTAGGACTAGCGGCGCCTACAATGAGCAGTTCTTC,CSASRTSGAYNEQFF
TRBJ2-3,TRBV3-1/TRBV3-2,13,.,.,TGTGCCAGCAGCCAACTATACACAGATACGCAGTATTTT,CASSQLYTDTQYF
TRBJ2-3,TRBV24-1,14,TRBD1,few,TGTGCCACCAGTGAGGGGACAGGGGGAGATACGCAGTATTTT,CATSEGTGGDTQYF
TRBJ1-5,TRBV5-1,14,TRBD1,.,TGCGCCAGCAGCTGGACAGGGGAAAGGCAGCCCCAGCATTTT,CASSWTGERQPQHF
TRBJ2-6,TRBV11-2,15,TRBD2,.,TGTGCCAGCTCTGGCGGGAGTGGGGGGGCCAACGTCCTGACTTTC,CASSGGSGGANVLTF
TRBJ2-5,TRBV5-1,16,TRBD1,few,TGCGCCAGCAGCTCCACAGGGGGCGCTTCCCAAGAGACCCAGTACTTC,CASSSTGGASQETQYF
TRBJ2-7,TRBV5-1,16,TRBD1,.,TGCGCCAGCAGCCTCGACACCGGGACAGACGTATACGAGCAGTACTTC,CASSLDTGTDVYEQYF
TRBJ1-2,TRBV6-1,13,TRBD1,.,TGTGCCAGCAGTGACCGGGACAGGGGTGGCTACACCTTC,CASSDRDRGGYTF
TRBJ2-3,TRBV7-3,19,TRBD2,.,TGTGCCAGCGCTTCGGAAGGACTAGCGGGAGCCGGGGCAACGGATACGCAGTATTTT,CASASEGLAGAGATDTQYF
TRBJ1-3,TRBV4-1,15,.,.,TGCGCCAGCAGCCAAGGCGGGGGTACTGGAAACACCATATATTTT,CASSQGGGTGNTIYF
TRBJ2-2,TRBV5-1,13,.,.,TGCGCCAGCAGCCAACGGGACACCGGGGAGCTGTTTTTT,CASSQRDTGELFF
TRBJ2-2,TRBV2,14,.,.,TGTGCCACGCGGGACAGAGCGAACACCGGGGAGCTGTTTTTT,CATRDRANTGELFF
TRBJ2-7,TRBV9,14,.,.,TGTGCCAGCAGCCGTCGGGTGGCGGACTACGAGCAGTACTTC,CASSRRVADYEQYF
TRBJ1-4,TRBV20-1,17,TRBD1,.,TGCAGTGCTAGTATTCCGGGACAGCGGACAACTAATGAAAAACTGTTTTTT,CSASIPGQRTTNEKLFF
TRBJ1-1,TRBV5-1,15,TRBD1,.,TGCGCCAGCAGCCTGGGAGACAGGGGAGGCACTGAAGCTTTCTTT,CASSLGDRGGTEAFF
TRBJ2-5,TRBV5-1,16,TRBD2,.,TGCGCCAGCAGCTTGTTTCCCAGCGGGAGCCAAGAGACCCAGTACTTC,CASSLFPSGSQETQYF
TRBJ2-4,TRBV28,14,TRBD2,.,TGTGCCAGCAGTACGGGGGGAGCCAAAAACATTCAGTACTTC,CASSTGGAKNIQYF
TRBJ2-1,TRBV7-3,18,TRBD2,.,TGTGCCAGCAGCTTAACTTCTTCTCGGACTAGCCTTGGCAATGAGCAGTTCTTC,CASSLTSSRTSLGNEQFF
TRBJ2-2,TRBV29-1,10,.,.,TGCAGCGTCTACACCGGGGAGCTGTTTTTT,CSVYTGELFF
TRBJ1-4,TRBV20-1,14,TRBD1,.,TGCAGTGCAAGTCCCGGGACAGGGGATGAAAAACTGTTTTTT,CSASPGTGDEKLFF
TRBJ2-2,TRBV15,14,.,.,TGTGCCACCAGCTACCTGAGAGGATTCGGGGAGCTGTTTTTT,CATSYLRGFGELFF
TRBJ1-1,TRBV7-8,15,.,.,TGTGCCAGCAGCTTGGCATCCCAGGGGATCACTGAAGCTTTCTTT,CASSLASQGITEAFF
TRBJ1-3,TRBV3-1/TRBV3-2,15,.,.,TGTGCCAGCAGCCAAGGGGCGGGGTCTGGAAACACCATATATTTT,CASSQGAGSGNTIYF
TRBJ2-7,TRBV2,15,.,.,TGTGCCATCCTGACACGACACCCTTCAAAGTACGAGCAGTACTTC,CAILTRHPSKYEQYF
TRBJ2-3,TRBV3-1/TRBV3-2,13,.,.,TGTGCCAGCACCACCACAGGCACAGATACGCAGTATTTT,CASTTTGTDTQYF
TRBJ2-1,TRBV2,14,.,.,TGTGCCAGCAATTCGGAGTTTCGCTACAATGAGCAGTTCTTC,CASNSEFRYNEQFF
TRBJ2-4,TRBV5-5,16,.,once,TGTGCCAGCAGCTTGGCCCCAGGGTTGGCCAAAAACATTCAGTACTTC,CASSLAPGLAKNIQYF
TRBJ2-3,TRBV19,15,.,.,TGTGCCAGTAGTATGGGCGGGCGACCCACAGATACGCAGTATTTT,CASSMGGRPTDTQYF
TRBJ1-1,TRBV2,15,.,.,TGTGCCAGCAGTGAAGGGGCCACAACGAACACTGAAGCTTTCTTT,CASSEGATTNTEAFF
TRBJ1-4,TRBV19,14,TRBD1,.,TGTGCCAGTAGTCCTCGACAGGGGGAGGAAAAACTGTTTTTT,CASSPRQGEEKLFF
TRBJ2-3,TRBV10-3,14,TRBD2,.,TGTGCCACCTCAGCGGGAGGAGGTGCAGATACGCAGTATTTT,CATSAGGGADTQYF
TRBJ1-5,TRBV4-1,15,.,.,TGCGCCAGCAGCGTCATCGGGGAGGCGAATCAGCCCCAGCATTTT,CASSVIGEANQPQHF
TRBJ1-2,TRBV19,15,.,.,TGTGCCTCCTCAGAGGGGCTGGGGGCTGGCTATGGCTACACCTTC,CASSEGLGAGYGYTF
TRBJ2-1,TRBV27,15,.,.,TGTGCCAGCAGTTTCCGCCCTACCCCTTACGATGAGCAGTTCTTC,CASSFRPTPYDEQFF
TRBJ2-3,TRBV24-1,15,TRBD2,few,TGTGCCACCAGTGAATTAGCTAGCGGTACAGATACGCAGTATTTT,CATSELASGTDTQYF
TRBJ2-3,TRBV29-1,15,.,.,TGCAGCGTTGAGGATCCAAGCCCGGGTACAGATACGCAGTATTTT,CSVEDPSPGTDTQYF
TRBJ2-3,TRBV5-4,13,.,.,TGTGCCAGCAGCTTCGGTGGCACAGATACGCAGTATTTT,CASSFGGTDTQYF
TRBJ1-1,TRBV5-4,15,TRBD1,.,TGTGCCAGCAGCTTAGGTCCGGGACAGGACACTGAAGCTTTCTTT,CASSLGPGQDTEAFF
TRBJ2-7,TRBV5-1,14,.,.,TGCGCCAGCAGCACCTTAACGGGAGTGGGTGAGCAGTACTTC,CASSTLTGVGEQYF
TRBJ1-5,TRBV19,16,.,.,TGTGCCACCGGACAGCTGGGTGTATTGGGCAATCAGCCCCAGCATTTT,CATGQLGVLGNQPQHF
TRBJ2-7,TRBV11-2,15,TRBD1,.,TGTGCCAGCAGCTCACCCGGGACAGGGGCCTACGAGCAGTACTTC,CASSSPGTGAYEQYF
TRBJ2-1,TRBV7-2,12,.,.,TGTGCCAGCAGCTCCCCCCTCTATGAGCAGTTCTTC,CASSSPLYEQFF
TRBJ1-2,TRBV30,15,TRBD1,.,TGTGCCTGGAGTGGCTCGGGACAGGGGGCGGAGGGCTACACCTTC,CAWSGSGQGAEGYTF
TRBJ2-5,TRBV9,15,TRBD1,.,TGTGCCAGCAGCGCAGGGGGCATTGGGTTGGAGACCCAGTACTTC,CASSAGGIGLETQYF
TRBJ2-3,TRBV19,12,TRBD1,.,TGTGCCAGTAGCACAGGGGCAGATACGCAGTATTTT,CASSTGADTQYF
TRBJ2-3,TRBV5-1,17,TRBD2,.,TGCGCCAGCAGCTTGTGGACTAGCGGGAGCTCCACAGATACGCAGTATTTT,CASSLWTSGSSTDTQYF
TRBJ1-2,TRBV13,13,.,once,TGTGCCAGCAGCTTAGAGGGGGTCGGTGGCTACACCTTC,CASSLEGVGGYTF
TRBJ2-3,TRBV5-6,17,TRBD2,once,TGTGCCAGCAGCCCCTTAGGACTAGCGGGGGACACAGATACGCAGTATTTT,CASSPLGLAGDTDTQYF
TRBJ2-6,TRBV7-3,17,TRBD1,.,TGTGCCAGCAGCGGACAGGGTTCTATCTCTGGGGCCAACGTCCTGACTTTC,CASSGQGSISGANVLTF
TRBJ2-5,TRBV5-1,15,TRBD1,.,TGCGCCAGCAGCGTAATGGGACAGGCCCCAGAGACCCAGTACTTC,CASSVMGQAPETQYF
TRBJ2-5,TRBV19,15,.,.,TGTGCCAGTAGTATAGATCTCGGGGGCCAAGAGACCCAGTACTTC,CASSIDLGGQETQYF
TRBJ2-7,TRBV12-3/TRBV12-4,13,.,.,TGTGCCAGCAGGGGAGGGGGTATGCGGGAGCAGTACTTC,CASRGGGMREQYF
TRBJ2-3,TRBV7-3,14,.,few,TGTGCCAGCAGCTTAAATCCGAGCACAGATACGCAGTATTTT,CASSLNPSTDTQYF
TRBJ1-6,TRBV19,13,.,.,TGTGCCAGTAGTATCGGGGGGGGTTCACCCCTCCACTTT,CASSIGGGSPLHF